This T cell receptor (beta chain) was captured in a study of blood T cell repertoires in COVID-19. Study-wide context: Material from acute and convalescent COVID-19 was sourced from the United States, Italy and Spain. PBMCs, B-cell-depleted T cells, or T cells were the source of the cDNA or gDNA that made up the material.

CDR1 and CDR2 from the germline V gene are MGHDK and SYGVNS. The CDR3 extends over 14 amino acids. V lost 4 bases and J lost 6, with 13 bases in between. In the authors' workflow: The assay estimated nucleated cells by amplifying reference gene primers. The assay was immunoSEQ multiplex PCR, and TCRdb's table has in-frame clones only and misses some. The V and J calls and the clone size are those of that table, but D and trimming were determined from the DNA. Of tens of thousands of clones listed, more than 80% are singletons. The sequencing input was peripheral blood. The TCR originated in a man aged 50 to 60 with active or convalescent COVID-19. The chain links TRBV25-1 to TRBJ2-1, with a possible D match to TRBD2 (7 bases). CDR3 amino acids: CASSGVGGRNEQFF. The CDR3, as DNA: TGTGCCAGCAGTGGTGTGGGGGGGCGCAATGAGCAGTTCTTC.